This TCR beta chain emerged from a study of blood T cell repertoires in COVID-19. Study-wide background: There were acute and convalescent COVID-19 samples, and they came from the United States, Italy and Spain.

Clones were read by immunoSEQ multiplex PCR, and TCRdb kept only the in-frame ones, dropping some. This table holds around 700,000 clones, around 90% found once. In germline, CDR1 is SGHNT, CDR2 YYREEE (reference sequence). V lost 4 bases and J lost 1; bases outside the gene matches: 8. The CDR3 length is 16 residues. This sequence joins TRBV5-4 and TRBJ2-5; 9 nucleotides line up with TRBD1. Sequenced: peripheral blood. This clonotype originated in a woman aged 18-29 years with acute or convalescent COVID-19. DNA for the CDR3: TGTGCCAGCAGCGCGACGCTACAGGGGGCCCAAGAGACCCAGTACTTC. Translation: CASSATLQGAQETQYF.